This T cell receptor (beta chain) was sequenced during a study of regulatory T cells in long-lasting Graves disease. The overall study: It was over 5 years of antithyroid drugs, with positive TSH receptor antibodies, that meant persistent Graves' disease. Whole-study results and caveats: Study of thyroid tissue was not done, with only peripheral blood studied. More public clonotypes were shared by persistent patients (approximately 3,000) than by new patients (roughly 930).

Researchers made TCR beta libraries by using iRepertoire HTBI primers and running Arm-PCR on CDR3 regions. TCRdb analysed the multiplex PCR reads with MiXCR anew, one entry per CDR3 protein. The repertoire includes some 370,000 distinct CDR3 sequences, roughly 24% of them detected once, and around 30% sits in the top ten. Germline V lookup: CDR1 SEHNR, CDR2 FQNEAQ (reference sequence). The CDR3 sequence is 19 residues long. V gave up 7 bases and J gave up 6 bases; unmatched junction bases: 23. Note on this clonotype: Antigen: not known.

Described time point: persistent/refractory GD, antithyroid drugs over 5 years with positive TRAb. PBMC RNA served as the TCR library source. The patients were drawn from one endocrinology department in Xi'an, China. The chain couples TRBV7-9 to TRBJ2-1; TRBD2 agrees at 8 bases. The sample consisted of peripheral blood mononuclear cells (PBMCs), taken when the disease was refractory, from a patient treated with antithyroid drugs. The TCR sequence derives from a woman aged 35 to 49 with Graves disease. The CDR3 DNA follows: TGTGCCAGCACCAATACAAAGTCGTCCCGGGAGGGCCTAGTCAATGAGCAGTTCTTC. Its protein product is CASTNTKSSREGLVNEQFF.